Following are 18 T cell receptor beta chains from one sample sequenced in a study of spatial heterogeneity in lung cancer. Indicated time point: sample taken at primary tumor resection. TCRdb re-derived calls from the 5' RACE reads in MiXCR, one entry per CDR3 protein. The data show tens of thousands of distinct CDR3 sequences, with approximately 3.1% seen just once and roughly 35% held by the top ten. The sequencing used normal lung tissue next to the tumor, collected at surgery. These receptor sequences come from a male donor with early-stage non-small cell lung cancer.

V usage is TRBV5-4 and J usage is TRBJ2-5; no definite D call. V lost 0 bases and J 2 bases, leaving 8 bases between the germline ends. This CDR3 is 14 amino acids long. CDR1 is SGHNT, CDR2 YYREEE, per germline (reference sequence). The CDR3, as DNA: TGTGCCAGCAGCTTGGCTCACAGACAAGAGACCCAGTACTTC. This encodes CASSLAHRQETQYF.

This clonotype showed up many times. The genes are TRBV20-1 and TRBJ2-7; TRBD1 might be the D (6 bases). Germline CDR1 and CDR2: DFQATT and SNEGSKA (reference sequence). The CDR3 has 11 residues. V was trimmed by 5 bases and J by 4 bases, leaving 9 bases between them. The CDR3 here is CSAPRGYEQYF. The CDR3 DNA reads TGCAGTGCTCCCAGGGGATACGAGCAGTACTTC.

V usage is TRBV20-1 and J usage is TRBJ1-1, with no clear D. CDR1 and CDR2 (germline): DFQATT, SNEGSKA (reference sequence). This CDR3 spans 12 amino acids. The V gene lost 1 base and the J gene lost 6 bases, with 9 bases spanning the gap. CDR3: CSARVERAEAFF. CDR3 nucleotide sequence: TGCAGTGCTAGAGTAGAAAGGGCTGAAGCTTTCTTT.

As regards this clonotype: One base away lies a much larger clone, so this may be a sequencing read error. The chain joins TRBV5-1 to TRBJ1-4, with D uncertain. The V and J ends lost 3 bases and 11 bases respectively, with 17 bases between them. Germline-derived CDR1 and CDR2 are SGHRS and YFSETQ. This CDR3 has 14 residues. DNA for the CDR3: TGCGCCAGCAGCTACGGGCTCCCTGTCGATAAACTGTTTTTT. Its protein product is CASSYGLPVDKLFF.

This clonotype has ten or more counts. The gene calls are TRBV3-1 and TRBJ1-1, with unresolved D. The germline V gene encodes CDR1 LGHDT and CDR2 YNNKEL (reference sequence). V lost 1 base, J lost 1 base, and 7 bases lay in between. The CDR3 covers 14 residues. The CDR3 nucleotides read TGTGCCAGCAGCCAAGGTTCCCGGAACACTGAAGCTTTCTTT. This sequence encodes CASSQGSRNTEAFF.

Many counts were recorded for this clonotype. The chain links TRBV3-1 to TRBJ2-2; no clear D gene. Trimming took 2 bases from V and 2 from J, leaving 0 bases between them. CDR1 is LGHDT, CDR2 YNNKEL, per germline (reference sequence). The CDR3 runs to 12 residues. The CDR3 DNA sequence: TGTGCCAGCAGCCAAAACACCGGGGAGCTGTTTTTT. Protein sequence: CASSQNTGELFF.

This clonotype was picked up a small number of times. The chain recombines TRBV14 with TRBJ2-1; TRBD2 matches at 9 bases. This CDR3 spans 17 amino acids. V was pared by 0 bases and J by 9 bases, with 12 bases of the junction left unmatched. Germline V gene data show CDR1 as SGHDN and CDR2 as FVKESK. The CDR3 DNA follows: TGTGCCAGCAGCCAAGAGGCCCGGGGTAGCGGGAGAACTGAGCAGTTCTTC. It encodes CASSQEARGSGRTEQFF.

This clonotype was detected many times. The chain has TRBV27 and TRBJ1-1; D not certain. Germline V CDR1 and CDR2: MNHEY, SMNVEV (reference sequence). V was cut by 2 bases and J by 2 bases, with 12 bases left in between. The CDR3 covers 15 residues. The CDR3 here is CASSLGDPVNTEAFF. The DNA for the CDR3 is TGTGCCAGCAGTTTAGGGGATCCAGTAAACACTGAAGCTTTCTTT.

This clonotype was seen ten or more times. The chain couples TRBV28 to TRBJ2-7; D uncertain. The CDR3 contains 20 residues. The V end lost 5 bases, the J end lost 0 bases, and 29 bases lay between the germline ends. Germline-derived CDR1 and CDR2 are MDHEN and SYDVKM. As DNA, the CDR3 is TGTGCCAGCAGTCCCGCGGTTTTCAAGAAAAACAGACTGAACTCCTACGAGCAGTACTTC. Protein sequence: CASSPAVFKKNRLNSYEQYF.

This clonotype has a count of ten or more. The chain joins TRBV24-1 to TRBJ2-3, with a possible D match to TRBD1 (5 bases). V was clipped by 7 bases and J by 3 bases, with 10 bases between them. CDR3 length equals 13 residues. From germline, CDR1 is KGHDR and CDR2 SFDVKD. CDR3 sequence: CATRDPGTDTQYF. Here the CDR3 DNA reads TGTGCCACCAGAGACCCAGGGACAGATACGCAGTATTTT.

This clonotype was seen repeatedly, ten times or more. The chain combines TRBV6-5 with TRBJ2-2; D might be TRBD1 or TRBD2, each matching 5 bases. Germline V gene lookup returns CDR1 MNHEY and CDR2 SVGAGI. This CDR3 is 14 amino acids long. The V end lost 6 bases, the J end lost 4 bases, and 12 bases lay between the germline ends. The CDR3 reads CASSRSGATGELFF. The CDR3 coding sequence is TGTGCCAGCAGCCGGTCCGGGGCCACCGGGGAGCTGTTTTTT.

The sample holds many counts of this clonotype. This chain joins TRBV5-1 and TRBJ2-1; perhaps TRBD2 as D (6 bases). Trimming removed 3 bases from V and 6 bases from J, with 22 bases in between. CDR1 and CDR2 from the germline V gene are SGHRS and YFSETQ. The CDR3 is made up of 17 amino acids. Here the CDR3 DNA reads TGCGCCAGCAGCTCTTCGGGTTCAAGCGGGCCCGGCAATGAGCAGTTCTTC. Protein: CASSSSGSSGPGNEQFF. The full variable domain, rest sourced from reference TRBV5-1 and TRBJ2-1, is KAGVTQTPRYLIKTRGQQVTLSCSPISGHRSVSWYQQTPGQGLQFLFEYFSETQRNKGNFPGRFSGRQFSNSRSEMNVSTLELGDSALYLCASSSSGSSGPGNEQFFGPGTRLTVL.

This clonotype was observed a few times. The chain is built from TRBV7-2 and TRBJ1-2, with D tentatively TRBD1 (5 bases). CDR1 is SGHTA, CDR2 FQGNSA, per germline. This CDR3 spans 15 amino acids. V lost 5 bases, J lost 2 bases, and 15 bases lay in between. CDR3 sequence reads: CASSPTLTVNYGYTF. As DNA, the CDR3 is TGTGCCAGCAGCCCAACCCTGACAGTGAACTATGGCTACACCTTC. The variable domain in full, with the rest retrieved from reference TRBV7-2 and TRBJ1-2, is GAGVSQSPSNKVTEKGKDVELRCDPISGHTALYWYRQSLGQGLEFLIYFQGNSAPDKSGLPSDRFSAERTGGSVSTLTIQRTQQEDSAVYLCASSPTLTVNYGYTFGSGTRLTVV.

In its sample, this clonotype was seen many times. This chain connects TRBV28 to TRBJ2-7; 13 bases are a match to TRBD2. This CDR3 comprises 16 residues. The V gene's germline CDR1 is MDHEN and CDR2 SYDVKM. V shed 7 bases, J shed 0 bases, and the junction held 6 bases outside the gene matches. The CDR3: CASTSLAGGISYEQYF. As DNA, the CDR3 is TGTGCCAGCACCTCACTAGCGGGGGGGATCTCCTACGAGCAGTACTTC. Supplemented by reference TRBV28 and TRBJ2-7, the full variable domain reads DVKVTQSSRYLVKRTGEKVFLECVQDMDHENMFWYRQDPGLGLRLIYFSYDVKMKEKGDIPEGYSVSREKKERFSLILESASTNQTSMYLCASTSLAGGISYEQYFGPGTRLTVT.

This clonotype was detected ten times or more. This chain uses TRBV12-3 or TRBV12-4 with TRBJ2-3; D is perhaps TRBD1 (6 bases). The CDR3 has 14 amino acids. Trimming took 3 bases from V and 5 from J, leaving 12 bases between them. CDR3 region: CASSFGGPGDTQYF. In DNA, the CDR3 is TGTGCCAGCAGTTTTGGGGGCCCCGGAGATACGCAGTATTTT.

This clonotype was recorded many times. The CDR3 protein is CASSQDRGSYNTIYF. The DNA for the CDR3 is TGTGCCAGCAGCCAAGATAGGGGTTCGTATAACACCATATATTTT. The chain combines TRBV4-2 with TRBJ1-3, with a tentative D call TRBD1 (5 bases). CDR1 is LGHNA and CDR2 is YNFKEQ in the germline V gene. With 0 bases removed from V and 7 bases from J, the gap between germline ends came to 13 bases. The CDR3 is made up of 15 amino acids.

This clonotype appeared many times. The genes are TRBV9 and TRBJ1-3; no firm D call. Trimming left V 3 bases short and J 0 bases short, with 13 bases between. Germline CDR1 reads SGDLS; CDR2 reads YYNGEE. There are 16 residues in the CDR3. CDR3 in DNA: TGTGCCAGCAGCGGGTTCAAGACGGACTCTGGAAACACCATATATTTT. This codes for CASSGFKTDSGNTIYF.

This clonotype has ten or more counts. The V gene is TRBV15, the J gene TRBJ2-5, with D perhaps assigned TRBD1 or TRBD2 (5 bases each). Looked up from germline, CDR1 is LNHNV and CDR2 is YYDKDF (reference sequence). V lost 0 bases to trimming and J lost 4 bases, with 9 bases between them. The CDR3 is 14 amino acids. Written as DNA, the CDR3 is TGTGCCACCAGCAGAGATCCGAGGGGAGAGACCCAGTACTTC. It is translated as CATSRDPRGETQYF.